The 17 T cell receptor beta chains in this list originate from one sample, sequenced in a study of blood T cells in healthy people across ages. Together with a sample-barcoded 5' primer, a J-beta primer mix was included in a second PCR lasting roughly 6 to 12 cycles. TCRdb re-called the 5' RACE reads with MiXCR, one entry per CDR3 protein. The sample consists of about 570,000 distinct CDR3 sequences, 25% to 30% of them appearing once. The sequencing input was blood. These receptors were collected from a woman between 70 and 85 years old in good health.

This clonotype was recorded a few times. J is TRBJ1-1 and V is TRBV29-1; D may be TRBD1 (6 bases). CDR1 and CDR2 (germline): SQVTM, ANQGSEA. This CDR3 contains 13 residues. Between the trimmed V and J ends, which lost 5 bases and 3 bases, there was a span of 13 bases. The CDR3 region has the DNA TGCAGCGTTCGAGGGGGGCAGGACACTGAAGCTTTCTTT. This encodes CSVRGGQDTEAFF.

The CDR3 DNA reads as TGTGCCAGCAGCCGCCGGGGGGTCGGGCCTGAAGCTTTCTTT. The encoded protein is CASSRRGVGPEAFF. J is TRBJ1-1 and V is TRBV3-1; tentative D call: TRBD1 (5 bases). Germline CDR1 and CDR2: LGHDT and YNNKEL (reference sequence). The germline V and J ends were trimmed by 4 bases and 6 bases, with 15 bases remaining between them. The CDR3 is made up of 14 amino acids. The whole variable domain, remainder taken from reference TRBV3-1 and TRBJ1-1, is DTAVSQTPKYLVTQMGNDKSIKCEQNLGHDTMYWYKQDSKKFLKIMFSYNNKELIINETVPNRFSPKSPDKAHLNLHINSLELGDSAVYFCASSRRGVGPEAFFGQGTRLTVV.

This clonotype was seen a few times. The rearrangement joins TRBV6-2 or TRBV6-3 to TRBJ1-1; maybe TRBD1 (6 bases). V dropped 6 bases and J dropped 2 bases, with 13 bases sitting between them. The CDR3 extends over 14 amino acids. Germline CDR1 MNHEY, CDR2 SVGEGT. This CDR3 is CASSLRDTNTEAFF. In DNA, the CDR3 is TGTGCCAGCAGCCTCCGGGACACTAACACTGAAGCTTTCTTT.

This clonotype occurred a few times. The chain has TRBV6-6 and TRBJ2-4, with 8 bases identical to TRBD2. CDR3 length: 17 amino acids. V lost 8 bases, J lost 6 bases, and 18 bases stayed unmatched. CDR1 and CDR2 from the germline V gene are MNHNY and SVGAGI (reference sequence). This chain's CDR3 is CASRDARGLENRNIQYF. The CDR3 DNA reads as TGTGCCAGCCGGGACGCCAGGGGACTAGAGAACCGAAACATTCAGTACTTC.

This clonotype was seen a handful of times. V is TRBV5-1 and J is TRBJ1-1; the D is unclear. V was clipped by 4 bases and J by 1 base, with 14 bases between them. CDR3 length equals 15 residues. In germline, CDR1 is SGHRS, CDR2 YFSETQ. CDR3 nucleotides: TGCGCCAGCAGCCCAACCCCCTCCGCGAACACTGAAGCTTTCTTT. It encodes CASSPTPSANTEAFF.

The rearrangement joins TRBV7-2 to TRBJ1-5; possible D gene TRBD1, 5 bases. The V gene lost 3 bases and the J gene lost 4 bases, with 13 bases spanning the gap. The CDR3 runs to 15 residues. Germline lookup yields CDR1 SGHTA and CDR2 FQGNSA. CDR3 DNA sequence: TGTGCCAGCAGCTTCATGGGACGGCAGAATCAGCCCCAGCATTTT. It translates to CASSFMGRQNQPQHF.

V gene TRBV4-2 combines with J gene TRBJ2-3; 8 bases align to TRBD1. The CDR3 spans 16 residues. Germline V gene lookup returns CDR1 LGHNA and CDR2 YNFKEQ. V shed 2 bases, J shed 4 bases, and the junction held 8 bases outside the gene matches. The CDR3 DNA reads TGTGCCAGCAGCCAATATTCCAGGGGGCGTGCAGATACGCAGTATTTT. Translation gives CASSQYSRGRADTQYF.

In this sample, this clonotype turned up many times. This rearrangement joins TRBV5-1 to TRBJ2-1; the D is unclear. Germline V gene data show CDR1 as SGHRS and CDR2 as YFSETQ. Trimming stripped 0 bases from V and 6 bases from J, with 13 bases between. CDR3 length: 15 amino acids. The chain's CDR3 is CASSLAISVGNEQFF. As DNA, the CDR3 is TGCGCCAGCAGCTTGGCCATTTCTGTGGGCAATGAGCAGTTCTTC.

The chain couples TRBV27 to TRBJ1-1, with TRBD1 as a possible D gene (5 bases). Germline CDR1 reads MNHEY; CDR2 reads SMNVEV (reference sequence). The CDR3 covers 13 residues. Deletions cut 7 bases from V and 0 bases from J, with 9 bases between. The CDR3 nucleotides are TGTGCCAGCATAGGAGGGGTGAACACTGAAGCTTTCTTT. This translates into CASIGGVNTEAFF.

In this sample, this clonotype turned up a few times. The rearrangement joins TRBV6-5 to TRBJ1-3; 9 nucleotides line up with TRBD1. This CDR3 has 16 residues. CDR1 is MNHEY, CDR2 SVGAGI, per germline. J was trimmed by 4 bases and V by 2 bases; bases with no gene match: 6. This CDR3 reads CASSYDRGFKGNTIYF. DNA of the CDR3: TGTGCCAGCAGTTACGACAGGGGGTTTAAGGGAAACACCATATATTTT.

The J gene is TRBJ2-1, the V gene TRBV20-1; TRBD2 matches 7 bases. CDR3 size: 18 residues. CDR1 and CDR2 (germline): DFQATT, SNEGSKA (reference sequence). With 1 base clipped from V and 0 bases from J, the junction kept 12 bases outside the gene matches. CDR3 nucleotides: TGCAGTGCTAGAGGGCTCCGAGGAGCGGGATCCTCCTACAATGAGCAGTTCTTC. Translation: CSARGLRGAGSSYNEQFF.

CDR3 loop: CASSGGGRGPYNEQFF. The CDR3 DNA sequence: TGTGCCAGCAGCGGCGGGGGCAGGGGGCCTTACAATGAGCAGTTCTTC. The rearrangement joins TRBV7-9 to TRBJ2-1; the D gene is possibly TRBD1 (8 bases). Between the trimmed V and J ends, which lost 5 bases and 4 bases, there was a span of 18 bases. The CDR3 sequence is 16 residues long. The germline gives CDR1 SEHNR, CDR2 FQNEAQ (reference sequence).

The rearrangement joins TRBV7-9 to TRBJ2-7; tentatively, D is TRBD1 (6 bases). Trimming pared 8 bases from V and 3 bases from J, leaving 20 bases between. Germline assignment: CDR1 SEHNR and CDR2 FQNEAQ (reference sequence). The CDR3 runs to 15 residues. CDR3 region: CASAIGGVGGYEQYF. The CDR3 DNA reads TGTGCCAGCGCCATAGGAGGAGTAGGGGGCTACGAGCAGTACTTC.

The chain's CDR3 is CASSLALEQFF. DNA for the CDR3: TGTGCCAGCAGCTTAGCTCTAGAGCAGTTCTTC. This chain links TRBV7-9 with TRBJ2-1; D not certain. Trimming took 0 bases from V and 10 from J, leaving 4 bases between them. CDR3 length: 11 amino acids. Germline V gene data show CDR1 as SEHNR and CDR2 as FQNEAQ (reference sequence).

The chain joins TRBV4-3 to TRBJ2-5; 9 bases align to TRBD2. The J call may not be correct, given that the DNA end is closer to TRBJ2-1. This CDR3 has 18 residues. Germline V gene lookup returns CDR1 LGHNA and CDR2 YSLEER. Here the CDR3 reads CASSQELERGVLRNEQFF. CDR3 coding DNA: TGCGCCAGCAGCCAAGAATTGGAGCGGGGGGTGTTACGGAATGAGCAGTTCTTC.

The CDR3 coding sequence is TGTGCTAGTGGTTTGGGCAATCCTGAAAAACTGTTTTTT. Protein: CASGLGNPEKLFF. This chain links TRBV12-5 with TRBJ1-4; D uncertain. The CDR3 is made up of 13 amino acids. In germline, CDR1 is LGHNT, CDR2 FRNRAP. Trimming took off 1 base at V and 7 bases at J, with 7 bases between the two ends.

The CDR3 nucleotides read TGTGCCAGTAGTATAACTCCCGGTCCTAATAATTCACCCCTCCACTTT. This sequence encodes CASSITPGPNNSPLHF. This chain links TRBV19 with TRBJ1-6; no reliable D call. V was cut by 2 bases and J by 5 bases, with 13 bases left in between. Germline CDR1 is LNHDA and CDR2 is SQIVND (reference sequence). This CDR3 comprises 16 residues.